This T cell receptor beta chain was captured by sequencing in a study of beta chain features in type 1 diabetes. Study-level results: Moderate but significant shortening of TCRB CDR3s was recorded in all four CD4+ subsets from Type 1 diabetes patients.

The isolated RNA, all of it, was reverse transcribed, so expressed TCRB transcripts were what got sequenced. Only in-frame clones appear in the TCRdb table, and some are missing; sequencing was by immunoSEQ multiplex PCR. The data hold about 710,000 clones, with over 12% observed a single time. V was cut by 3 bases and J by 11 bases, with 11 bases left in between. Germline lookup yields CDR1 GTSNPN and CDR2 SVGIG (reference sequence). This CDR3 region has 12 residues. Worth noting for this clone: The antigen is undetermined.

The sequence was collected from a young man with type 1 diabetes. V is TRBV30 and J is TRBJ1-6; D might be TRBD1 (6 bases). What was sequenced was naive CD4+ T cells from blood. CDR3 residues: CAWREGGAPLHF. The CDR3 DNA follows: TGTGCCTGGAGGGAGGGGGGAGCACCCCTCCACTTT.